The 32 T cell receptor beta chains listed next were all sequenced from one sample in a study of cytomegalovirus exposure and HLA in healthy donors. A multiplex PCR was run with 60 Vbeta primers and 13 Jbeta primers. TCRdb's table, derived via immunoSEQ multiplex PCR, lists solely in-frame clones and lacks some. There are 140,000 to 150,000 clones in the sample; around three fifths occur only once, and roughly 1.9% lies in the top ten. What was sequenced was PBMCs. Receptors originate from a male donor in good health and CMV-seronegative.

The chain links TRBV6-1 to TRBJ2-5; D may be TRBD2 (5 bases). Trimming shortened V by 5 bases and J by 4 bases, and 11 bases separated the two germline ends. This CDR3 is 13 amino acids long. Germline-derived CDR1 and CDR2 are MNHNS and SASEGT. CDR3: CASSRIATETQYF. CDR3 in DNA: TGTGCCAGCAGTCGAATAGCGACAGAGACCCAGTACTTC.

CDR3 in amino acids: CASTEQYTEAFF. Written as DNA, the CDR3 is TGTGCCAGCACCGAACAGTACACTGAAGCTTTCTTT. The chain combines TRBV21-1 with TRBJ1-1; TRBD1 was called by the table and not checked on the DNA. TRBV21-1 is marked as a pseudogene. The CDR3 runs to 12 residues.

The chain combines TRBV19 with TRBJ2-7; 9 positions agree with TRBD1. V lost 4 bases, J lost 6 bases, and 4 bases stayed unmatched. Germline-derived CDR1 and CDR2 are LNHDA and SQIVND (reference sequence). The CDR3 consists of 13 residues. The CDR3, as DNA: TGTGCCAGTAGTAAACAGGGGGCGAGCGAGCAGTACTTC. This codes for CASSKQGASEQYF.

The V gene is TRBV4-1, the J gene TRBJ1-4; the match to TRBD1 covers 9 bases. The trim removed 0 bases at V and 8 bases at J, leaving 7 bases unmatched. CDR3 length: 16 amino acids. Per germline, CDR1 MGHRA and CDR2 YSYEKL. CDR3 sequence reads: CASSQEGGQGWEKLFF. The CDR3 DNA is TGCGCCAGCAGCCAAGAGGGGGGACAGGGTTGGGAAAAACTGTTTTTT.

The sample holds a few counts of this clone. V is TRBV28 and J is TRBJ1-5; D is uncertain. Per the germline V gene, CDR1 is MDHEN and CDR2 is SYDVKM. Trimming took 2 bases from V and 0 from J, leaving 8 bases between them. The CDR3 consists of 15 residues. The CDR3 spells CASSLPGNSNQPQHF. CDR3 bases: TGTGCCAGCAGTTTACCGGGAAATAGCAATCAGCCCCAGCATTTT.

The chain recombines TRBV6-1 with TRBJ2-5; 7 bases are a match to TRBD1. The germline V gene has CDR1 MNHNS and CDR2 SASEGT. CDR3 length: 13 residues. Trimming took 8 bases from V and 11 from J; bases not matched to a gene: 14. CDR3: CASLQGSLREQYF. The CDR3 nucleotides are TGTGCCAGCTTACAGGGGTCCCTGAGGGAGCAGTACTTC.

There are a few counts of this clone. The chain is built from TRBV29-1 and TRBJ2-7, with D perhaps matching TRBD1 (6 bases). The CDR3 has 12 residues. V lost 7 bases, J lost 4 bases, and 14 bases lay in between. Germline V CDR1 and CDR2: SQVTM, ANQGSEA. The CDR3 sequence is CSATRGSYEQYF. The CDR3 bases are TGCAGCGCCACCAGGGGTTCATACGAGCAGTACTTC.

The sample holds a few counts of this clone. The rearrangement joins TRBV30 to TRBJ2-1, with 11 bases identical to TRBD2. V lost 6 bases, J lost 12 bases, and 13 bases stayed unmatched. The germline CDR1 and CDR2 sequences are GTSNPN and SVGIG (reference sequence). The CDR3 contains 14 residues. The DNA of the CDR3 is TGTGCCTGTACCCGTAGCGGGGGGGCGTTCGGGCAGTTCTTC. This translates into CACTRSGGAFGQFF. Supplemented by reference TRBV30 and TRBJ2-1, the full variable domain reads SQTIHQWPATLVQPVGSPLSLECTVEGTSNPNLYWYRQAAGRGLQLLFYSVGIGQISSEVPQNLSASRPQDRQFILSSKKLLLSDSGFYLCACTRSGGAFGQFFGPGTRLTVL.

The chain has TRBV13 and TRBJ2-3; TRBD2 matches 10 bases. The germline V gene has CDR1 PRHDT and CDR2 FYEKMQ (reference sequence). The CDR3 sequence is 17 residues long. The V gene end was trimmed by 2 bases and the J gene end by 2 bases; junction bases not matched to a gene: 7. CDR3 in amino acids: CASSLTASGGYTDTQYF. The CDR3 nucleotides read TGTGCCAGCAGCTTAACTGCTAGCGGGGGATACACAGATACGCAGTATTTT.

This clone was seen more than once but under ten times. This chain links TRBV9 with TRBJ2-1; 10 bases are shared with TRBD2. With V trimmed by 4 bases and J by 6 bases, 16 bases remained unmatched. Germline V CDR1 and CDR2: SGDLS, YYNGEE. The CDR3 consists of 18 residues. CDR3 coding DNA: TGTGCCAGCAGCCCCAAAATCAGCGGGGGGGCGGGGGTCAATGAGCAGTTCTTC. This sequence encodes CASSPKISGGAGVNEQFF.

A few counts support this clone. V and J are TRBV9 and TRBJ2-1; 8 nucleotides agree with TRBD2. V was pared by 4 bases and J by 7 bases, with 13 bases of the junction left unmatched. CDR1 is SGDLS, CDR2 YYNGEE, per germline. This CDR3 spans 16 amino acids. DNA for the CDR3: TGTGCCAGCAGCCCCCGGGGAGTGAGCGGGGGAAATGAGCAGTTCTTC. Protein product: CASSPRGVSGGNEQFF.

The chain has TRBV7-3 and TRBJ1-2, with D perhaps matching TRBD1 (6 bases). CDR3 size: 14 residues. V was shortened by 4 bases and J by 6 bases, with 15 bases between the two germline ends. CDR1 SGHTA and CDR2 FQGTGA come from the germline V gene. The CDR3 sequence is CASSWGGPQDGYTF. The DNA of the CDR3 is TGTGCCAGCAGCTGGGGGGGGCCTCAGGATGGCTACACCTTC.

The genes are TRBV5-4 and TRBJ1-2; 7 bases are shared with TRBD1. V gave up 4 bases and J gave up 4 bases; unmatched junction bases: 4. CDR3 length: 13 amino acids. Germline CDR1 is SGHNT and CDR2 is YYREEE (reference sequence). This CDR3 reads CASSVQGLYGYTF. The CDR3 DNA reads TGTGCCAGCAGCGTACAGGGGCTCTATGGCTACACCTTC. Drawing the rest from reference TRBV5-4 and TRBJ1-2, the complete variable domain is ETGVTQSPTHLIKTRGQQVTLRCSSQSGHNTVSWYQQALGQGPQFIFQYYREEENGRGNFPPRFSGLQFPNYSSELNVNALELDDSALYLCASSVQGLYGYTFGSGTRLTVV.

This clone was found a few times. The chain links TRBV27 to TRBJ2-7; 8 positions match TRBD1. The ends lost 2 bases at V and 3 bases at J; junction bases unmatched: 12. Germline CDR1 and CDR2: MNHEY and SMNVEV (reference sequence). This CDR3 has 17 residues. This chain's CDR3 is CASSLSLGTGIYYEQYF. The DNA for the CDR3 is TGTGCCAGCAGTTTAAGTCTCGGGACAGGAATTTACTACGAGCAGTACTTC.

The chain joins TRBV9 to TRBJ1-2; a possible D gene is TRBD1 (5 bases). The V gene's germline CDR1 is SGDLS and CDR2 YYNGEE. The CDR3 is 14 amino acids. Trimming removed 4 bases from V and 4 bases from J, with 14 bases in between. The CDR3, as DNA: TGTGCCAGCAGCTTAGTGTGGGGCAGCTATGGCTACACCTTC. This codes for CASSLVWGSYGYTF.

The V gene is TRBV27, the J gene TRBJ1-2; the D is unclear. This CDR3 has 13 residues. V lost 0 bases to trimming and J lost 5 bases, with 7 bases between them. The germline gives CDR1 MNHEY, CDR2 SMNVEV (reference sequence). CDR3 DNA: TGTGCCAGCAGTTTATCCAGATGGTATGGCTACACCTTC. Amino acid sequence: CASSLSRWYGYTF.

V and J are TRBV5-1 and TRBJ2-7; 8 bases fit TRBD1. Germline loops: CDR1 SGHRS, CDR2 YFSETQ. V lost 0 bases and J lost 1; bases outside the gene matches: 3. This CDR3 region has 15 residues. The CDR3 DNA reads as TGCGCCAGCAGCTTGGTGACAGGGGCTTCCTACGAGCAGTACTTC. Its protein is CASSLVTGASYEQYF. Filled out from reference TRBV5-1 and TRBJ2-7, the complete variable domain reads KAGVTQTPRYLIKTRGQQVTLSCSPISGHRSVSWYQQTPGQGLQFLFEYFSETQRNKGNFPGRFSGRQFSNSRSEMNVSTLELGDSALYLCASSLVTGASYEQYFGPGTRLTVT.

The gene calls are TRBV29-1 and TRBJ2-5; maybe TRBD1 (6 bases). With 3 bases removed from V and 2 bases from J, the gap between germline ends came to 7 bases. Germline CDR1 and CDR2: SQVTM and ANQGSEA. CDR3 length: 12 amino acids. CDR3 nucleotide sequence: TGCAGCGTTGACAGGGGACAAGAGACCCAGTACTTC. Amino acids: CSVDRGQETQYF.

The CDR3 nucleotides read TGTGCCAGCAGCTCCGGACAGCCTTACACCGGGGAGCTGTTTTTT. Translation: CASSSGQPYTGELFF. The J gene is TRBJ2-2, the V gene TRBV7-9; maybe TRBD1 (6 bases). The CDR3 is 15 amino acids. The germline V gene has CDR1 SEHNR and CDR2 FQNEAQ (reference sequence). V shed 4 bases and J shed 3 bases, with 12 bases lying between them.

The rearrangement links TRBV7-9 to TRBJ2-5; 7 bases align to TRBD1. The junction had 11 bases not matched to a gene; V was cut back by 5 bases and J by 2 bases. Germline-derived CDR1 and CDR2 are SEHNR and FQNEAQ (reference sequence). The CDR3 contains 16 residues. The chain's CDR3 is CASSLGTAGMQETQYF. The DNA of the CDR3 is TGTGCCAGCAGCCTCGGGACAGCCGGGATGCAAGAGACCCAGTACTTC.

This clone was seen more than once but under ten times. This rearrangement joins TRBV30 to TRBJ1-6, with D possibly being TRBD1 (6 bases). The CDR3 is made up of 15 amino acids. Germline CDR1 reads GTSNPN; CDR2 reads SVGIG (reference sequence). Between the trimmed V and J ends, which lost 6 bases and 7 bases, there was a span of 19 bases. In nucleotides, the CDR3 is TGTGCCTGTAAGGCGGGGGGCTATGAAAATTCACCCCTCCACTTT. Encoded protein: CACKAGGYENSPLHF.

This chain links TRBV7-9 with TRBJ1-1; D is unclear. This CDR3 has 13 amino acids. Germline V gene sequence: CDR1 SEHNR, CDR2 FQNEAQ (reference sequence). Trimming removed 5 bases from V and 5 bases from J, with 12 bases in between. The CDR3 here is CASSDSVRTEAFF. CDR3 nucleotides: TGTGCCAGCAGCGATAGTGTCAGGACTGAAGCTTTCTTT.

This chain joins TRBV18 and TRBJ1-4; 10 bases map to TRBD1. V shed 2 bases and J 7 bases; nucleotides not matched to a gene: 4. The CDR3 is 15 amino acids. Germline CDR1 and CDR2: KGHSH and LQKENI. The CDR3 region has the DNA TGTGCCAGCTCACCAGGACAGGGGGGGAGTGAAAAACTGTTTTTT. The encoded protein is CASSPGQGGSEKLFF.

Here the CDR3 DNA reads TGTGCCAGCAGCCAAATTGGGCAGTCGGATGGGGAGCTGTTTTTT. Protein product: CASSQIGQSDGELFF. The J gene is TRBJ2-2, the V gene TRBV14, with D hard to call. V was pared by 2 bases and J by 8 bases, with 15 bases between. Germline CDR1 is SGHDN and CDR2 is FVKESK. This CDR3 is built from 15 residues.

The chain joins TRBV5-1 to TRBJ1-3; maybe TRBD1 (5 bases). V was clipped by 0 bases and J by 3 bases, with 10 bases between them. Germline CDR1 is SGHRS and CDR2 is YFSETQ. The CDR3 loop spans 15 amino acids. Here the CDR3 reads CASSLGDFGGNTIYF. The CDR3 nucleotides read TGCGCCAGCAGCTTGGGGGACTTCGGTGGAAACACCATATATTTT.

The V gene is TRBV7-3, the J gene TRBJ1-2; 7 nucleotides align to TRBD1. The CDR3 sequence is 14 residues long. Looked up from germline, CDR1 is SGHTA and CDR2 is FQGTGA. V trimming: 5 bases; J trimming: 7 bases; junction bases outside the gene matches: 10. The CDR3 bases are TGTGCCAGCAGCCCTCAAGGGGGCACGTCTGGCTACACCTTC. Translating gives CASSPQGGTSGYTF. Using reference TRBV7-3 and TRBJ1-2 for the parts outside the CDR3, the full variable domain is GAGVSQTPSNKVTEKGKYVELRCDPISGHTALYWYRQSLGQGPEFLIYFQGTGAADDSGLPNDRFFAVRPEGSVSTLKIQRTERGDSAVYLCASSPQGGTSGYTFGSGTRLTVV.

The V call is TRBV15, the J call TRBJ1-4, with D unresolved. Looked up from germline, CDR1 is LNHNV and CDR2 is YYDKDF (reference sequence). V was shortened by 0 bases and J by 12 bases, with 17 bases between the two germline ends. CDR3 length: 15 residues. The CDR3 spells CATSRDSESVSELFF. The DNA for the CDR3 is TGTGCCACCAGCAGAGATTCGGAGAGCGTATCAGAACTGTTTTTT.

The genes are TRBV6-5 and TRBJ1-6; weak D call: TRBD1 (6 bases). Trimming took 6 bases from V and 10 from J, leaving 16 bases between them. Germline CDR1 reads MNHEY; CDR2 reads SVGAGI. The CDR3 has 14 amino acids. The CDR3: CASSLNREGSPLHF. CDR3 bases: TGTGCCAGCAGCCTAAACAGGGAGGGGTCACCCCTCCACTTT.

This clone was counted only a few times. The chain employs TRBV19 and TRBJ2-2; TRBD1 matches 10 bases. This CDR3 has 17 residues. Trimming took 5 bases from V and 7 from J; bases not matched to a gene: 13. Germline V gives CDR1 LNHDA, CDR2 SQIVND (reference sequence). The DNA for the CDR3 is TGTGCCAGTAGTGCAGACTCGACAGGGGGCGAAGTCGGGGAGCTGTTTTTT. Translation gives CASSADSTGGEVGELFF.

The genes are TRBV9 and TRBJ2-7; D may be TRBD2 (6 bases). The CDR3 length is 15 residues. V lost 4 bases and J 7 bases, leaving 21 bases between the germline ends. The germline gives CDR1 SGDLS, CDR2 YYNGEE. CDR3 nucleotide sequence: TGTGCCAGCAGCCCTCAGGGACTCGGAGAGGGGGAGCAGTACTTC. Protein product: CASSPQGLGEGEQYF.

This chain links TRBV2 with TRBJ1-5; TRBD1 aligns across 9 bases. The CDR3 sequence is 15 residues long. Germline V gene sequence: CDR1 SNHLY, CDR2 FYNNEI. With 5 bases clipped from V and 6 bases from J, the junction kept 8 bases outside the gene matches. The CDR3 reads CASSPQGALSQPQHF. The CDR3, as DNA: TGTGCCAGCAGTCCACAGGGGGCTCTCAGTCAGCCCCAGCATTTT.

The gene calls are TRBV2 and TRBJ2-5, with 9 bases matching TRBD2. The CDR3 sequence is 15 residues long. Germline trimming cut 1 base from V and 4 bases from J; bases unmatched to any gene: 4. CDR1 and CDR2 from the germline V gene are SNHLY and FYNNEI. This chain's CDR3 is CASSEGGGVPETQYF. CDR3 DNA sequence: TGTGCCAGCAGTGAAGGCGGGGGGGTGCCAGAGACCCAGTACTTC.